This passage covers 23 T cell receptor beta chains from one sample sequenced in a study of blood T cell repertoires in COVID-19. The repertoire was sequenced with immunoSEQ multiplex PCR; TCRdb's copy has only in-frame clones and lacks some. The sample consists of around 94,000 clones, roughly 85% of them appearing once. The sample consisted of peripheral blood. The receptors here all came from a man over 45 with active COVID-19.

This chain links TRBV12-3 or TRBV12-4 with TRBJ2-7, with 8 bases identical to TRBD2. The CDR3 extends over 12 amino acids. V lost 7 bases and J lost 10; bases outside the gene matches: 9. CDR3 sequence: CASTIGGASQYF. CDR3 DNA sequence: TGTGCCAGCACAATCGGGGGGGCGTCCCAGTACTTC.

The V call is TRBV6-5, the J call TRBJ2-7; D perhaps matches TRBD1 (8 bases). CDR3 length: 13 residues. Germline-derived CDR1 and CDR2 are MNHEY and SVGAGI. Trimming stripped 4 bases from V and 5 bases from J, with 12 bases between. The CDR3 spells CASSLQGGNEQYF. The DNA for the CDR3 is TGTGCCAGCAGTTTACAGGGGGGGAACGAGCAGTACTTC.

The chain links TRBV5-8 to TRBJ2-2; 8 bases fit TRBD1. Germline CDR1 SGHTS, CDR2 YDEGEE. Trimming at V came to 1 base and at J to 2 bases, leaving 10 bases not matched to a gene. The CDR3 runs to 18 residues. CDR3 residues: CASSLRPLDRANTGELFF. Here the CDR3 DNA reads TGTGCCAGCAGCTTGCGGCCCTTGGACAGGGCTAACACCGGGGAGCTGTTTTTT.

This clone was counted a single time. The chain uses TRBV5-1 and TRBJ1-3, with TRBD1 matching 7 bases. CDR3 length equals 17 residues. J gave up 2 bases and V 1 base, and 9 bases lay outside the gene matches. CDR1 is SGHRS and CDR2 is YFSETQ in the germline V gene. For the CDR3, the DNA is TGCGCCAGCAGCTTGTTTGGGACAGCCGAAGCTGGAAACACCATATATTTT. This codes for CASSLFGTAEAGNTIYF.

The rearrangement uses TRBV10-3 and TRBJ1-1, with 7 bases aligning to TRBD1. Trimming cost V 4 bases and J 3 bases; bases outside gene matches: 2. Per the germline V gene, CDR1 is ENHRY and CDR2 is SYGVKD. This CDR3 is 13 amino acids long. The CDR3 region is CAISGQGDTEAFF. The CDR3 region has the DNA TGTGCCATCAGTGGTCAGGGGGACACTGAAGCTTTCTTT.

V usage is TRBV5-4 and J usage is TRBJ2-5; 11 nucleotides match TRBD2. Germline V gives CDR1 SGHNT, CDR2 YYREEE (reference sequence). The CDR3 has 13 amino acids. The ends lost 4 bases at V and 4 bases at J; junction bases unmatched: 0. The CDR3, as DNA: TGTGCCAGCAGCCTAGCGGGGGGAGAGACCCAGTACTTC. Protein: CASSLAGGETQYF.

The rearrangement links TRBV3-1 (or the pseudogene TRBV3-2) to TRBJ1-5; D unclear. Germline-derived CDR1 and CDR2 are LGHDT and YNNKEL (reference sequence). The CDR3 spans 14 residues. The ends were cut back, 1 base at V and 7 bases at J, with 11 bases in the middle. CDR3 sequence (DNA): TGTGCCAGCAGCCAAGCCGGGCCGGGGCAGCCCCAGCATTTT. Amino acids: CASSQAGPGQPQHF.

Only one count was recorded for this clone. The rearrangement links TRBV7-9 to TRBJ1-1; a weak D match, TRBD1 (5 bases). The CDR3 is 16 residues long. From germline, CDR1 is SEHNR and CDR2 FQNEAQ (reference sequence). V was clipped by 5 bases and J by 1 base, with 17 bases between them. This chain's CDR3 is CASSPLIGHRNTEAFF. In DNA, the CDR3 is TGTGCCAGCAGCCCGTTGATAGGACATCGGAACACTGAAGCTTTCTTT. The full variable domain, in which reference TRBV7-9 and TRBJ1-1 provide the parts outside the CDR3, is DTGVSQNPRHKITKRGQNVTFRCDPISEHNRLYWYRQTLGQGPEFLTYFQNEAQLEKSRLLSDRFSAERPKGSFSTLEIQRTEQGDSAMYLCASSPLIGHRNTEAFFGQGTRLTVV.

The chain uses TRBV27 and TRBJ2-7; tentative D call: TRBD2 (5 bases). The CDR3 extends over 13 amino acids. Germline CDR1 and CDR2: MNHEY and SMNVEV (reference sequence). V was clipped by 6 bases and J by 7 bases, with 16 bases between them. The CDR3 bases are TGTGCCAGCAGACCGGGATCATTTGGGGAGCAGTACTTC. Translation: CASRPGSFGEQYF.

The CDR3 is CASSQGRASNQPQHF. Here the CDR3 DNA reads TGCGCCAGCAGCCAAGGGAGGGCTAGCAATCAGCCCCAGCATTTT. The chain joins TRBV4-3 to TRBJ1-5; D unclear. Trimming took off 1 base at V and 0 bases at J, with 7 bases between the two ends. CDR3 length: 15 residues. CDR1 LGHNA and CDR2 YSLEER come from the germline V gene.

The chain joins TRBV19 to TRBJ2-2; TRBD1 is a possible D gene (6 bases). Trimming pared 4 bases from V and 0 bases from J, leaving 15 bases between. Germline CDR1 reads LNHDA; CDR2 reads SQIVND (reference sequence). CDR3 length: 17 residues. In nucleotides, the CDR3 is TGTGCCAGTAGTACCTCCGGGACACTCTCGAACACCGGGGAGCTGTTTTTT. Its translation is CASSTSGTLSNTGELFF.

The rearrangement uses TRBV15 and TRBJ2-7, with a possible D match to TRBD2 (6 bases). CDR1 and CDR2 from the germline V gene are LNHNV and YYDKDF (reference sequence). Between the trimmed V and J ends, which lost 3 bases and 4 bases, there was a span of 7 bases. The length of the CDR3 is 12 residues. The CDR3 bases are TGTGCCACCAGCAGTGCGGGGTACGAGCAGTACTTC. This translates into CATSSAGYEQYF.

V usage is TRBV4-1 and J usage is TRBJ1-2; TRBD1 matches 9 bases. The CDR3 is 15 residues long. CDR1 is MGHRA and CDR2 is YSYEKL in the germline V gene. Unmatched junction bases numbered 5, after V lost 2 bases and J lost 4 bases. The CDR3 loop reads CASSQKTGGSYGYTF. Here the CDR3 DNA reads TGCGCCAGCAGCCAAAAGACAGGGGGGAGCTATGGCTACACCTTC.

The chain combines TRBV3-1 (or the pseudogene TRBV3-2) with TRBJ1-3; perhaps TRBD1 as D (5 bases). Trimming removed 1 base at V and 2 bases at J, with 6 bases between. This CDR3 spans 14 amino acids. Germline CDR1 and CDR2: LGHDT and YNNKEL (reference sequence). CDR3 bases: TGTGCCAGCAGCCAAGGGGGGGCTGGAAACACCATATATTTT. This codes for CASSQGGAGNTIYF.

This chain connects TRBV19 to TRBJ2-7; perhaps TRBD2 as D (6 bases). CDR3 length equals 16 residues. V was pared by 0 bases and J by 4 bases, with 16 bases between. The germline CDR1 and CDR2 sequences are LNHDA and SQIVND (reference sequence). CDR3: CASSIEKAGRIYEQYF. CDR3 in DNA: TGTGCCAGTAGTATAGAAAAGGCGGGACGGATTTACGAGCAGTACTTC.

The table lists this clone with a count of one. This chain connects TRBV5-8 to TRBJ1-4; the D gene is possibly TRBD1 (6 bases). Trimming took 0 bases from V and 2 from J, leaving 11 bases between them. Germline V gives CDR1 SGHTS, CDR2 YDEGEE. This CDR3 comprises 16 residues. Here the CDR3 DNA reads TGTGCCAGCAGCTTGGAGGGGACATCCACTAATGAAAAACTGTTTTTT. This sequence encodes CASSLEGTSTNEKLFF.

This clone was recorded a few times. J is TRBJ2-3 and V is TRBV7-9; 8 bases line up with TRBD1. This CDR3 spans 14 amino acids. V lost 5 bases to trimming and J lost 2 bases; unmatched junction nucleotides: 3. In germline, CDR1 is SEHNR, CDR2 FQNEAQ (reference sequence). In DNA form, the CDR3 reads TGTGCCAGCAGCGGACAGGGCTCCACAGATACGCAGTATTTT. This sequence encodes CASSGQGSTDTQYF. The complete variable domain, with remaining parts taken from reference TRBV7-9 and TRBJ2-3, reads DTGVSQNPRHKITKRGQNVTFRCDPISEHNRLYWYRQTLGQGPEFLTYFQNEAQLEKSRLLSDRFSAERPKGSFSTLEIQRTEQGDSAMYLCASSGQGSTDTQYFGPGTRLTVL.

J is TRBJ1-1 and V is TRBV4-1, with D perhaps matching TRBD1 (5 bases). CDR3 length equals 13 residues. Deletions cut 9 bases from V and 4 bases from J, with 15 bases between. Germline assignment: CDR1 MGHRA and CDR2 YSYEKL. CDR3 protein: CASKRGTSTEAFF. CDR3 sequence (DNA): TGCGCCAGTAAGCGGGGGACGAGCACTGAAGCTTTCTTT.

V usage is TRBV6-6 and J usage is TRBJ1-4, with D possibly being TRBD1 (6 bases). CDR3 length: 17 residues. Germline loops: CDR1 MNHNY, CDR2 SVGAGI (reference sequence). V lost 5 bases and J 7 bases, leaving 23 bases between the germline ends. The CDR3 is CASSRGYFQGSSEKLFF. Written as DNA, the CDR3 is TGTGCCAGCAGTCGGGGCTACTTCCAGGGGTCGAGTGAAAAACTGTTTTTT.

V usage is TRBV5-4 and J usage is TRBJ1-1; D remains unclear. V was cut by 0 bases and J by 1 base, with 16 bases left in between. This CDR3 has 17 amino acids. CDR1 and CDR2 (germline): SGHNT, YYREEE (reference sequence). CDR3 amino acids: CASSLANGERRNTEAFF. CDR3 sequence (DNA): TGTGCCAGCAGCTTGGCCAACGGGGAACGAAGGAACACTGAAGCTTTCTTT.

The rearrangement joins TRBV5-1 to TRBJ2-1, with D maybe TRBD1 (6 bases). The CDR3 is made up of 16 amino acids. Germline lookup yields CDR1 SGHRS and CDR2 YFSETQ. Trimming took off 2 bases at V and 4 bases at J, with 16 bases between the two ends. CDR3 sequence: CASSLPRGKGYNEQFF. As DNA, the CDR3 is TGCGCCAGCAGCTTACCCAGGGGCAAAGGATACAATGAGCAGTTCTTC.

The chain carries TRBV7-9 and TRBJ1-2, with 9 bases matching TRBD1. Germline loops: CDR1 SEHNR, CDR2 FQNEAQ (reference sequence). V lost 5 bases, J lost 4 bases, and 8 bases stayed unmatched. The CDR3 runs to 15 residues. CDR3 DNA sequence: TGTGCCAGCAGCCGCCCGGACAGGGGCCTCTATGGCTACACCTTC. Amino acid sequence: CASSRPDRGLYGYTF.

This CDR3 reads CSATGRPEAFF. The CDR3, as DNA: TGCAGTGCCACAGGACGCCCCGAAGCTTTCTTT. The V call is TRBV20-1, the J call TRBJ1-1; D possibly corresponds to TRBD1 (5 bases). The CDR3 has 11 residues. The germline gives CDR1 DFQATT, CDR2 SNEGSKA (reference sequence). Trimming removed 6 bases from V and 8 bases from J, with 13 bases in between.